Below, 13 T cell receptor beta chains from the same sample are listed, as sequenced in a study of T cell responses to AZD1222 COVID-19 vaccine (dated by TCRdb to the early 2020s). The time point label of this sample denotes: baseline before first vaccination. Libraries were constructed by the immunoSEQ multiplex PCR assay. What TCRdb holds here is the immuneACCESS table cut down to in-frame rearrangements. Part of the clones is not present; checked against another copy, under half of the missing clones reflect an unresolved V gene, and the others are unexplained. This sample comprises more than 140,000 clones, about 90% of them detected only once. About 3% of the sample rests with the top ten. Here the sequenced sample was peripheral blood, taken on day 0 of AZD1222 vaccination. These receptors were collected from an adult in good health.

This chain joins TRBV6-2 or TRBV6-3 and TRBJ1-4; the D is unclear. Trimming took off 6 bases at V and 2 bases at J, with 13 bases between the two ends. In germline, CDR1 is MNHEY, CDR2 SVGEGT. The CDR3 contains 15 residues. For the CDR3, the DNA is TGTGCCAGCAGACCTCGGTCGGGGACTAATGAAAAACTGTTTTTT. The encoded protein is CASRPRSGTNEKLFF.

The genes are TRBV6-5 and TRBJ1-5, with a weak D call TRBD1 (5 bases). This CDR3 contains 15 residues. Germline values: CDR1 MNHEY, CDR2 SVGAGI. The V end was cut by 2 bases, the J end by 0 bases, with 8 bases between. The CDR3 DNA reads TGTGCCAGCAGTTACGGGGCGGATAGCAATCAGCCCCAGCATTTT. It yields the protein CASSYGADSNQPQHF.

The V and J genes are TRBV19 and TRBJ1-5; D call uncertain. The germline V and J ends were trimmed by 2 bases and 2 bases, with 4 bases remaining between them. CDR1 and CDR2 from the germline V gene are LNHDA and SQIVND (reference sequence). This CDR3 spans 13 amino acids. The CDR3 loop reads CASSIRGNQPQHF. The CDR3 nucleotides are TGTGCCAGTAGTATAAGGGGCAATCAGCCCCAGCATTTT.

This clone has a handful of counts. This rearrangement joins TRBV30 to TRBJ1-5; TRBD1 aligns across 9 bases. The CDR3 is 16 amino acids. Germline V gives CDR1 GTSNPN, CDR2 SVGIG (reference sequence). Unmatched junction bases numbered 7, after V lost 0 bases and J lost 4 bases. The CDR3, as DNA: TGTGCCTGGAGTGTAGAGGGGACAGGGCGTAATCAGCCCCAGCATTTT. Protein sequence: CAWSVEGTGRNQPQHF. Complete variable domain (other parts from reference TRBV30 and TRBJ1-5): SQTIHQWPATLVQPVGSPLSLECTVEGTSNPNLYWYRQAAGRGLQLLFYSVGIGQISSEVPQNLSASRPQDRQFILSSKKLLLSDSGFYLCAWSVEGTGRNQPQHFGDGTRLSIL.

About this clone itself: This sample includes further DNA sequences coding for the same CDR3. This rearrangement joins TRBV7-2 to TRBJ2-7; 13 nucleotides match TRBD2. After removal of 6 bases from V and 4 bases from J, the junction contained 6 bases not matched to a gene. Germline V gene data show CDR1 as SGHTA and CDR2 as FQGNSA. This CDR3 is 15 amino acids long. CDR3 coding DNA: TGTGCCAGCAGTCGGACTAGCGGGAGCAGTTACGAGCAGTACTTC. This translates into CASSRTSGSSYEQYF.

In this sample, this clone turned up once. The V gene is TRBV2, the J gene TRBJ1-4; possible D gene TRBD1, 5 bases. The germline CDR1 and CDR2 sequences are SNHLY and FYNNEI. CDR3 length: 15 amino acids. V was clipped by 8 bases and J by 3 bases, with 16 bases between them. DNA of the CDR3: TGTGCCAGCCGGGGACTGGAAACTTCTAATGAAAAACTGTTTTTT. It yields the protein CASRGLETSNEKLFF.

The rearrangement links TRBV19 to TRBJ2-1; 12 positions match TRBD2. The ends lost 6 bases at V and 10 bases at J; junction bases unmatched: 13. Germline values: CDR1 LNHDA, CDR2 SQIVND (reference sequence). CDR3 length: 16 amino acids. CDR3 sequence: CASSRYGLAGSEEQFF. The CDR3, as DNA: TGTGCCAGTAGCCGCTATGGACTAGCGGGGTCTGAAGAGCAGTTCTTC.

V is TRBV5-4 and J is TRBJ2-6; D unresolved. CDR3 length equals 15 residues. Germline CDR1 reads SGHNT; CDR2 reads YYREEE (reference sequence). The germline V and J ends were trimmed by 2 bases and 0 bases, with 6 bases remaining between them. CDR3 coding DNA: TGTGCCAGCAGCTTAGGAGTCTCTGGGGCCAACGTCCTGACTTTC. Its protein is CASSLGVSGANVLTF.

As DNA, the CDR3 is TGTGCCAGCAGCGTGTATGGGGACAAAAATCAGCCCCAGCATTTT. Its protein is CASSVYGDKNQPQHF. The chain employs TRBV9 and TRBJ1-5; D perhaps matches TRBD1 (6 bases). There are 15 residues in the CDR3. V was clipped by 2 bases and J by 4 bases, with 13 bases between them. In germline, CDR1 is SGDLS, CDR2 YYNGEE.

The chain has TRBV27 and TRBJ1-2; TRBD1 might be the D (6 bases). The germline V and J ends were trimmed by 0 bases and 7 bases, with 15 bases remaining between them. Looked up from germline, CDR1 is MNHEY and CDR2 is SMNVEV (reference sequence). The CDR3 has 15 amino acids. CDR3 bases: TGTGCCAGCAGTTTATCGCTCATGGGGGCGTTTGGCTACACCTTC. This translates into CASSLSLMGAFGYTF.

CDR3 in DNA: TGTGCCAGCAGTGAAGGGCCTCGACTCTACGAGCAGTACTTC. It is translated as CASSEGPRLYEQYF. The chain combines TRBV6-1 with TRBJ2-7, with D hard to call. The CDR3 loop spans 14 amino acids. Germline CDR1 is MNHNS and CDR2 is SASEGT. The ends were cut back, 1 base at V and 3 bases at J, with 10 bases in the middle.

The chain has TRBV5-6 and TRBJ1-6, with unresolved D. Per germline, CDR1 SGHDT and CDR2 YYEEEE. Trimming removed 3 bases from V and 0 bases from J, with 16 bases in between. The length of the CDR3 is 18 residues. For the CDR3, the DNA is TGTGCCAGCAGCTCCCTCGGACGTCCGAGCTCCTATAATTCACCCCTCCACTTT. Its protein is CASSSLGRPSSYNSPLHF. The complete variable domain, with remaining parts taken from reference TRBV5-6 and TRBJ1-6, reads DAGVTQSPTHLIKTRGQQVTLRCSPKSGHDTVSWYQQALGQGPQFIFQYYEEEERQRGNFPDRFSGHQFPNYSSELNVNALLLGDSALYLCASSSLGRPSSYNSPLHFGNGTRLTVT.

The gene calls are TRBV6-5 and TRBJ2-5, with 7 bases aligning to TRBD1. The CDR3 extends over 14 amino acids. Trimming at V came to 2 bases and at J to 4 bases, leaving 4 bases not matched to a gene. Germline V CDR1 and CDR2: MNHEY, SVGAGI. CDR3 sequence: CASSYDRVGETQYF. The CDR3 DNA reads as TGTGCCAGCAGTTACGACAGGGTGGGAGAGACCCAGTACTTC.